Below are 8 T cell receptor beta chains sequenced from a single sample in a study of T cell repertoires in cytomegalovirus infection. TCRdb redid the calling of the reads with MiXCR, one entry per CDR3 protein. The sample consists of approximately 500,000 distinct CDR3 sequences, around 11% of them appearing once. The sample comprised PBMCs. These TCRs come from a human donor in good health (CMV status not recorded). Some clones in this sample may be carry-over from other donors' samples.

To note about this clonotype: Given a much more abundant clone one base away, this may be a read error. The V gene is TRBV6-2 or TRBV6-3, the J gene TRBJ2-6; tentative D call: TRBD2 (6 bases). Deletions cut 7 bases from V and 4 bases from J, with 23 bases between. The CDR3 consists of 18 residues. Germline CDR1 reads MNHEY; CDR2 reads SVGEGT. The CDR3, as DNA: TGTGCCAGCATTCCCAGAAGGACTGGACTAAGAGGGGCCAACGTCCTGACTTTC. Its protein is CASIPRRTGLRGANVLTF.

This clonotype was seen repeatedly, ten times or more. V usage is TRBV6-5 and J usage is TRBJ1-6; D is unresolved. V lost 0 bases, J lost 0 bases, and 6 bases lay in between. Germline V gene data show CDR1 as MNHEY and CDR2 as SVGAGI. The CDR3 has 16 amino acids. The CDR3: CASSYSGSSYNSPLHF. DNA of the CDR3: TGTGCCAGCAGTTACTCCGGAAGCTCCTATAATTCACCCCTCCACTTT.

This clonotype was found many times. This chain uses TRBV7-9 with TRBJ1-1; unclear D gene. V was clipped by 0 bases and J by 1 base, with 9 bases between them. The CDR3 is made up of 15 amino acids. Germline lookup yields CDR1 SEHNR and CDR2 FQNEAQ (reference sequence). CDR3 sequence (DNA): TGTGCCAGCAGCTTAGCAGAGGGATGGAACACTGAAGCTTTCTTT. Protein sequence: CASSLAEGWNTEAFF.

This clonotype was counted ten times or more. The chain combines TRBV7-2 with TRBJ2-7, with 7 bases fitting TRBD2. This CDR3 contains 15 residues. Germline V CDR1 and CDR2: SGHTA, FQGNSA. J lost 0 bases, V lost 1 base, and 3 bases had no gene match. The CDR3 is CASSLGRGSSYEQYF. As DNA, the CDR3 is TGTGCCAGCAGCTTAGGGCGGGGGAGCTCCTACGAGCAGTACTTC.

This rearrangement joins TRBV7-3 to TRBJ1-2; possibly TRBD1 for D (5 bases). Looked up from germline, CDR1 is SGHTA and CDR2 is FQGTGA. The CDR3 spans 15 residues. Trimming took off 0 bases at V and 8 bases at J, with 16 bases between the two ends. The CDR3 here is CASSLTPGGSEGYTF. Written as DNA, the CDR3 is TGTGCCAGCAGCTTAACCCCCGGGGGAAGTGAGGGCTACACCTTC.

This clonotype was recorded at least ten times. The gene calls are TRBV7-8 and TRBJ1-5, with D possibly matching TRBD1 (5 bases). This CDR3 is 14 amino acids long. Per the germline V gene, CDR1 is SGHVS and CDR2 is FQNEAQ. V gave up 5 bases and J gave up 3 bases, with 11 bases separating them. The CDR3 DNA is TGTGCCAGCAGCGAAGACAGACCCAATCAGCCCCAGCATTTT. Encoded protein: CASSEDRPNQPQHF.

This clonotype has only a few counts. The V and J genes are TRBV6-2 or TRBV6-3 and TRBJ2-5; TRBD1 agrees at 7 bases. V lost 4 bases and J lost 5; bases outside the gene matches: 4. CDR3 length: 13 amino acids. Germline V gene sequence: CDR1 MNHEY, CDR2 SVGEGT. This CDR3 reads CASSWTGRETQYF. CDR3 in DNA: TGTGCCAGCAGTTGGACAGGACGCGAGACCCAGTACTTC.

The table lists this clonotype with a few counts. The rearrangement uses TRBV7-3 and TRBJ2-5; TRBD2 matches at 8 bases. The length of the CDR3 is 14 residues. J was trimmed by 2 bases and V by 5 bases; bases with no gene match: 4. Germline CDR1 and CDR2: SGHTA and FQGTGA. CDR3 in amino acids: CASSHGGAQETQYF. CDR3 nucleotides: TGTGCCAGCAGCCACGGGGGGGCTCAAGAGACCCAGTACTTC.